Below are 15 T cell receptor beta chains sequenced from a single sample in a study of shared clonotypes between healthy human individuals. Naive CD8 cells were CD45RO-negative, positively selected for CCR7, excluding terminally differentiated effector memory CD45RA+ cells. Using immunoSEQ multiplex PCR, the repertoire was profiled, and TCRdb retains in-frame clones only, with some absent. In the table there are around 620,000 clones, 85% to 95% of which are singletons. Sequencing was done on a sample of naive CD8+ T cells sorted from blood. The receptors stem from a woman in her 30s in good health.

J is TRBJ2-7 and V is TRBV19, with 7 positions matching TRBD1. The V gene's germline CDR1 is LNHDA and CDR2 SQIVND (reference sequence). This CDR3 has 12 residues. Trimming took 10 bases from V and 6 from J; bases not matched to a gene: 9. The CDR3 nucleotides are TGTGCCACCTCGGGACAGTCAAGCGAGCAGTACTTC. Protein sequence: CATSGQSSEQYF.

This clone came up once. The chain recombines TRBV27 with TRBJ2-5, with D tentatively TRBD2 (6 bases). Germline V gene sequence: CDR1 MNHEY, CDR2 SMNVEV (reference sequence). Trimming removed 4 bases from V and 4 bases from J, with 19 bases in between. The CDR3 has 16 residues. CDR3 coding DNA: TGTGCCAGCAGTTCCACCTTGACTAGTTGGGGAGAGACCCAGTACTTC. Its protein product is CASSSTLTSWGETQYF.

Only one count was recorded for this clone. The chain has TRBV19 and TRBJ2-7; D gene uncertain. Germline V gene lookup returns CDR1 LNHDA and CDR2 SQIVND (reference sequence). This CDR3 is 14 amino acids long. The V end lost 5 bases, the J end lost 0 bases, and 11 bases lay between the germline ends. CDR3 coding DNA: TGTGCCAGTAGTGCCTCTTTATCCTCCTACGAGCAGTACTTC. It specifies CASSASLSSYEQYF.

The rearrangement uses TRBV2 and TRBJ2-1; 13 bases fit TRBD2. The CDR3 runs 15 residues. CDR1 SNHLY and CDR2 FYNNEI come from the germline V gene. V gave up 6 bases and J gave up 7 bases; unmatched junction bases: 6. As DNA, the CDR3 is TGTGCCAGCAGGGGGAGACTAGCGGGAGGTAATGAGCAGTTCTTC. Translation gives CASRGRLAGGNEQFF.

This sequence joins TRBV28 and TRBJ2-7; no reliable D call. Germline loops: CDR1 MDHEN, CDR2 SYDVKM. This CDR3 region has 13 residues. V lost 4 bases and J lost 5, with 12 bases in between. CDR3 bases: TGTGCCAGCAGTTCTTGGACCCCGCACGAGCAGTACTTC. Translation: CASSSWTPHEQYF.

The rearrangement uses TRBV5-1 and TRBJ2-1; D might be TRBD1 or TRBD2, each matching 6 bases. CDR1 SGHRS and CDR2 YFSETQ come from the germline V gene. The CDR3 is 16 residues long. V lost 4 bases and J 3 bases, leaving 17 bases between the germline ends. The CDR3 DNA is TGCGCCAGCAGCCTGGGGGGCAGACCTAACTACAATGAGCAGTTCTTC. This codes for CASSLGGRPNYNEQFF.

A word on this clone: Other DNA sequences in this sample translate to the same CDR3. CDR3 region: CAWSPGTSGRTDTQYF. The CDR3 coding sequence is TGTGCCTGGAGTCCCGGGACTAGCGGACGCACAGATACGCAGTATTTT. The chain combines TRBV30 with TRBJ2-3; 11 nucleotides match TRBD2. Germline CDR1 GTSNPN, CDR2 SVGIG (reference sequence). There are 16 residues in the CDR3. The V segment lost 2 bases and the J segment 1 base; nucleotides outside the gene matches: 5.

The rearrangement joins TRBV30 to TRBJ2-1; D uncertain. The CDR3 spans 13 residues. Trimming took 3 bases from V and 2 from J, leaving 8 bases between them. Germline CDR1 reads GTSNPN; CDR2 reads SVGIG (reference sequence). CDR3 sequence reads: CAWSMGTYNEQFF. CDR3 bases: TGTGCCTGGAGCATGGGGACCTACAATGAGCAGTTCTTC. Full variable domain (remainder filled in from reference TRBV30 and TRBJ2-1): SQTIHQWPATLVQPVGSPLSLECTVEGTSNPNLYWYRQAAGRGLQLLFYSVGIGQISSEVPQNLSASRPQDRQFILSSKKLLLSDSGFYLCAWSMGTYNEQFFGPGTRLTVL.

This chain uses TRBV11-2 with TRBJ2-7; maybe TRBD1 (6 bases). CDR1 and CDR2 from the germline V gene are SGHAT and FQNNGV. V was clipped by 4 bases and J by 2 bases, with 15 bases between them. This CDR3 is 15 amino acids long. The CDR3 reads CASSSRQDGTYEQYF. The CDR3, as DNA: TGTGCCAGCAGCTCCAGACAGGACGGAACCTACGAGCAGTACTTC.

CDR3 in DNA: TGTGCCAGTAGTATATCCCCCCTCCGTACTTATAACACCGGGGAGCTGTTTTTT. Translated, it gives CASSISPLRTYNTGELFF. The V call is TRBV19, the J call TRBJ2-2; no definite D call. Trimming pared 2 bases from V and 2 bases from J, leaving 18 bases between. The germline CDR1 and CDR2 sequences are LNHDA and SQIVND (reference sequence). This CDR3 has 18 residues.

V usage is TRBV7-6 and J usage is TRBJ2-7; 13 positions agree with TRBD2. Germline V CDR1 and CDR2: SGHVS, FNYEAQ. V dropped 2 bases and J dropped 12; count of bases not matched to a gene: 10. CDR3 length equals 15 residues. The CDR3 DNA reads TGTGCCAGCAGCTTATCGGTCACTAGCGGGAGGGTGTTGTACTTC. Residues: CASSLSVTSGRVLYF.

Written as DNA, the CDR3 is TGCAGCGTTGACCTAGCGGGGGCCTACGAGCAGTACTTC. Residues: CSVDLAGAYEQYF. V gene TRBV29-1 combines with J gene TRBJ2-7; TRBD2 matches 10 bases. The germline CDR1 and CDR2 sequences are SQVTM and ANQGSEA. Unmatched junction bases numbered 1, after V lost 3 bases and J lost 2 bases. This CDR3 has 13 residues.

DNA for the CDR3: TGTGCCAGCAGTTTATCGGGCAGGGCGAACACTGAAGCTTTCTTT. Encoded protein: CASSLSGRANTEAFF. The chain uses TRBV28 and TRBJ1-1; tentative D call: TRBD1 (5 bases). Trimming stripped 1 base from V and 1 base from J, with 10 bases between. The CDR3 covers 15 residues. Germline V gene sequence: CDR1 MDHEN, CDR2 SYDVKM. The full variable domain, in which reference TRBV28 and TRBJ1-1 provide the parts outside the CDR3, is DVKVTQSSRYLVKRTGEKVFLECVQDMDHENMFWYRQDPGLGLRLIYFSYDVKMKEKGDIPEGYSVSREKKERFSLILESASTNQTSMYLCASSLSGRANTEAFFGQGTRLTVV.

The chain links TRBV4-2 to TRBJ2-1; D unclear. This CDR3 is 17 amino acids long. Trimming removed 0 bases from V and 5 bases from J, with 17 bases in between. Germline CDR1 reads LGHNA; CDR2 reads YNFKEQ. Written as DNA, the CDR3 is TGTGCCAGCAGCCAAGAGGTGAGAACTTACACCCACAATGAGCAGTTCTTC. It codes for CASSQEVRTYTHNEQFF.

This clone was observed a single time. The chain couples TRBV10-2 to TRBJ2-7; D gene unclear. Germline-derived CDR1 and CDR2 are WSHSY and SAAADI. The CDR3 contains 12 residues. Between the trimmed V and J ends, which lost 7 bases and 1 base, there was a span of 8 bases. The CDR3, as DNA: TGCGCCAGCACGGCGGAGTCCTACGAGCAGTACTTC. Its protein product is CASTAESYEQYF.